The 15 T cell receptor beta chains presented below share a single source sample, sequenced in a study of blood T cell repertoires in COVID-19 (dated by TCRdb to the early 2020s). Library preparation used the immunoSEQ multiplex PCR assay. TCRdb obtained this table from immuneACCESS and retained in-frame rearrangements with V and J assigned. These tables miss some clones; where compared with another copy, unresolved V genes account for less than half of the shortfall, and the remainder is unexplained. The sample yields some 140,000 clones; roughly 80% were counted once. Clones ranked in the top ten supply 11% of the sample. Sequencing used peripheral blood. Source of these receptors: a man in his fifties or sixties who had recovered from COVID-19.

The chain uses TRBV9 and TRBJ2-5; possibly TRBD2 for D (5 bases). The CDR3 covers 14 residues. Germline V gene sequence: CDR1 SGDLS, CDR2 YYNGEE. V was shortened by 0 bases and J by 10 bases, with 16 bases between the two germline ends. The CDR3 loop is CASSVVGLPGDQYF. The DNA of the CDR3 is TGTGCCAGCAGCGTAGTTGGACTGCCCGGAGACCAGTACTTC.

The gene calls are TRBV5-1 and TRBJ2-7; no clear D gene. This CDR3 has 11 residues. V was shortened by 0 bases and J by 7 bases, with 5 bases between the two germline ends. Germline-derived CDR1 and CDR2 are SGHRS and YFSETQ. CDR3 amino acids: CASSLGREQYF. The DNA for the CDR3 is TGCGCCAGCAGCTTGGGGCGGGAGCAGTACTTC.

This chain links TRBV27 with TRBJ2-1, with 12 bases fitting TRBD2. The germline V gene has CDR1 MNHEY and CDR2 SMNVEV (reference sequence). Trimming at V came to 4 bases and at J to 8 bases, leaving 6 bases not matched to a gene. The CDR3 runs to 15 residues. The CDR3 nucleotides read TGTGCCAGCAGTTCACTAGCGGGAGGATTCCATGAGCAGTTCTTC. This translates into CASSSLAGGFHEQFF.

CDR3 DNA: TGTGCCAGCTCGGGACTAGCGGGGGTCGATGAGCAGTTCTTC. It translates to CASSGLAGVDEQFF. This chain links TRBV18 with TRBJ2-1; 14 bases are shared with TRBD2. The V gene end was trimmed by 6 bases and the J gene end by 8 bases; junction bases not matched to a gene: 3. The CDR3 contains 14 residues. Germline V gene data show CDR1 as KGHSH and CDR2 as LQKENI.

V usage is TRBV9 and J usage is TRBJ2-3; no firm D call. Germline CDR1 reads SGDLS; CDR2 reads YYNGEE. V was trimmed by 4 bases and J by 2 bases, leaving 14 bases between them. The CDR3 is 15 amino acids. This CDR3 is CASSPLPDATDTQYF. The CDR3 region has the DNA TGTGCCAGCAGCCCCCTGCCAGATGCCACAGATACGCAGTATTTT.

The J gene is TRBJ2-2, the V gene TRBV6-6; D is perhaps TRBD1 (5 bases). V was shortened by 0 bases and J by 5 bases, with 7 bases between the two germline ends. Germline values: CDR1 MNHNY, CDR2 SVGAGI (reference sequence). This CDR3 region has 14 residues. CDR3: CASSYSTETGELFF. The CDR3 DNA reads TGTGCCAGCAGTTACTCGACAGAGACCGGGGAGCTGTTTTTT.

This chain joins TRBV28 and TRBJ2-7; 12 positions match TRBD2. This CDR3 is built from 17 residues. V lost 6 bases, J lost 0 bases, and 9 bases stayed unmatched. The germline gives CDR1 MDHEN, CDR2 SYDVKM. CDR3 loop: CASRTQGLAGTSYEQYF. CDR3 sequence (DNA): TGTGCCAGCAGAACCCAAGGACTAGCGGGAACCTCCTACGAGCAGTACTTC.

V and J are TRBV28 and TRBJ2-7, with TRBD2 identical over 9 bases. This CDR3 is built from 15 residues. Trimming removed 5 bases from V and 3 bases from J; junction bases left unmatched: 8. Germline CDR1 reads MDHEN; CDR2 reads SYDVKM. The CDR3 nucleotides are TGTGCCAGCAGTCATCGGATAGCGGGAGTCTACGAGCAGTACTTC. Translation: CASSHRIAGVYEQYF. Together with reference TRBV28 and TRBJ2-7, the CDR3 gives the full variable domain: DVKVTQSSRYLVKRTGEKVFLECVQDMDHENMFWYRQDPGLGLRLIYFSYDVKMKEKGDIPEGYSVSREKKERFSLILESASTNQTSMYLCASSHRIAGVYEQYFGPGTRLTVT.

The chain is built from TRBV7-8 and TRBJ2-7, with 10 bases identical to TRBD2. Germline V gene data show CDR1 as SGHVS and CDR2 as FQNEAQ. CDR3 length: 15 amino acids. V shed 5 bases and J 4 bases; nucleotides not matched to a gene: 8. CDR3 bases: TGTGCCAGCAGCGACCGACTAGCGGGTCGGTACGAGCAGTACTTC. Translation gives CASSDRLAGRYEQYF.

The rearrangement uses TRBV7-2 and TRBJ2-1, with 12 bases lining up with TRBD2. The CDR3 totals 17 residues. Looked up from germline, CDR1 is SGHTA and CDR2 is FQGNSA. The trim removed 1 base at V and 7 bases at J, leaving 8 bases unmatched. The CDR3 nucleotides are TGTGCCAGCAGCTTAGTCCGGCTAGCGGGGGGGCGGAATGAGCAGTTCTTC. Protein sequence: CASSLVRLAGGRNEQFF.

The rearrangement uses TRBV7-9 and TRBJ2-7; TRBD1 matches 8 bases. Germline lookup yields CDR1 SEHNR and CDR2 FQNEAQ (reference sequence). Trimming at V came to 2 bases and at J to 3 bases, leaving 3 bases not matched to a gene. The CDR3 covers 14 residues. The CDR3 nucleotides are TGTGCCAGCAGCTTATCAGGGGGCAACTACGAGCAGTACTTC. Its translation is CASSLSGGNYEQYF. Drawing the rest from reference TRBV7-9 and TRBJ2-7, the complete variable domain is DTGVSQNPRHKITKRGQNVTFRCDPISEHNRLYWYRQTLGQGPEFLTYFQNEAQLEKSRLLSDRFSAERPKGSFSTLEIQRTEQGDSAMYLCASSLSGGNYEQYFGPGTRLTVT.

The sample holds many counts of this clone. This chain connects TRBV5-1 to TRBJ1-3, with TRBD1 identical over 11 bases. With 0 bases clipped from V and 6 bases from J, the junction kept 5 bases outside the gene matches. Germline CDR1 is SGHRS and CDR2 is YFSETQ. The CDR3 sequence is 16 residues long. CDR3 DNA: TGCGCCAGCAGCTTGGATGGACAGGGGGCGGAAAACACCATATATTTT. Protein: CASSLDGQGAENTIYF.

This clone came up a few times. This rearrangement joins TRBV12-3 or TRBV12-4 to TRBJ1-2, with D unresolved. The CDR3 extends over 12 amino acids. The V end was cut by 4 bases, the J end by 8 bases, with 11 bases between. CDR3 sequence (DNA): TGTGCCAGCAGTTACGGGGTGATCGGCTACACCTTC. It translates to CASSYGVIGYTF.

This clone was recorded a few times. The chain is built from TRBV5-1 and TRBJ2-1, with 7 positions matching TRBD2. V lost 0 bases to trimming and J lost 6 bases; unmatched junction nucleotides: 9. In germline, CDR1 is SGHRS, CDR2 YFSETQ. This CDR3 region has 16 residues. The CDR3 DNA sequence: TGCGCCAGCAGCTTGGAAGGGCGGGAGCCAGGCAATGAGCAGTTCTTC. Protein sequence: CASSLEGREPGNEQFF.

This clone was observed a few times. This chain links TRBV5-4 with TRBJ2-5; possibly TRBD2 for D (5 bases). CDR1 and CDR2 (germline): SGHNT, YYREEE (reference sequence). V was trimmed by 0 bases and J by 5 bases, leaving 8 bases between them. The CDR3 is 13 amino acids. In DNA form, the CDR3 reads TGTGCCAGCAGCTTGGTGGAGCGGGAGACCCAGTACTTC. Residues: CASSLVERETQYF.